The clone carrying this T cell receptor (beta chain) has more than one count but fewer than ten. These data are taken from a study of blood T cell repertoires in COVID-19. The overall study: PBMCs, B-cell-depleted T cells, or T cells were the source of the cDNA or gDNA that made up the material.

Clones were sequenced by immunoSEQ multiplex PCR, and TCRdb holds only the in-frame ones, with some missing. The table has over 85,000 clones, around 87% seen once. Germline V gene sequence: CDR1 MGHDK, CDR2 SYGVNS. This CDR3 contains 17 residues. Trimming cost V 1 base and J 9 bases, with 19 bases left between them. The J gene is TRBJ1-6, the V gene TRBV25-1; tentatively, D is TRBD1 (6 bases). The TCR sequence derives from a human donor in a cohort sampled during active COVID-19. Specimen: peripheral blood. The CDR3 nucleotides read TGTGCCAGCAGTGAATCGGTTTCCGGACAGCGGATTTCACCCCTCCACTTT. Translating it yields CASSESVSGQRISPLHF.